Listed below are T cell receptor beta chains from one sample, sequenced in a study of cytomegalovirus exposure and HLA in healthy donors. TCRdb's copy holds only in-frame clones and misses some; the assay was immunoSEQ multiplex PCR. The repertoire holds about 160,000 clones, with approximately 80% as singletons. Sequencing was performed on PBMCs. The origin of the receptors is a man aged 25-40 years in good health and CMV-seronegative. CDR3s include the opening cysteine and the closing phenylalanine or tryptophan. D genes are given only for firm matches. Clone size is shown for a subset of rows, as once, few, many or a class of expanded clone.

>TRBV10-1|NA|TRBJ1-2|NA
TGCGCCAGCAGCGCGGACAGCCCCCGTGGCTACACCTTC
CASSADSPRGYTF
>TRBV30|once|TRBJ1-5|TRBD1
TGTGCCTGGAGTGAGTTCCAGGGGGTGGGTCAGCCCCAGCATTTT
CAWSEFQGVGQPQHF
>TRBV7-3|NA|TRBJ1-2|TRBD1
TGTGCCAGCAGCCTAAACAGGGGACAGGTGGAGGGCTACACCTTC
CASSLNRGQVEGYTF
>TRBV6-5|NA|TRBJ2-1|NA
TGTGCCAGCAGAAAGATAGCGACTTGGTACAATGAGCAGTTCTTC
CASRKIATWYNEQFF
>TRBV2|NA|TRBJ2-5|TRBD2
TGTGCCAGCAGTAAACGTCTAGCGGGCCAAGAGACCCAGTACTTC
CASSKRLAGQETQYF
>TRBV10-1|few|TRBJ1-1|NA
TGCGCCAGCAGTGACCCCGCAGGAGGAAACACTGAAGCTTTCTTT
CASSDPAGGNTEAFF
>TRBV6-6|NA|TRBJ2-7|NA
TGTGCCAGCAGTTACGAGGCGCGGGGTGACGAGCAGTACTTC
CASSYEARGDEQYF
>TRBV7-3|once|TRBJ2-1|TRBD2
TGTGCCAGCCAAGTAGTGCGGGAGCGATATGAGCAGTTCTTC
CASQVVRERYEQFF
>TRBV7-9|NA|TRBJ2-5|TRBD2
TGTGCCAGCAGCTCCCCACGTTACGGCGGGGGGGCCTCAGAGACCCAGTACTTC
CASSSPRYGGGASETQYF
>TRBV7-3|NA|TRBJ2-3|TRBD2
TGTGCCAGCAGCTACAGCGGGGTCACAGATACGCAGTATTTT
CASSYSGVTDTQYF
>TRBV7-9|NA|TRBJ2-7|TRBD2
TGTGCCAGCAGCTTTGGGGGGGAAGGCGAGCAGTACTTC
CASSFGGEGEQYF
>TRBV6-1|NA|TRBJ2-1|NA
TGTGCCAGCAGTGAAGTAGCAGACAATGAGCAGTTCTTC
CASSEVADNEQFF
>TRBV11-2|NA|TRBJ2-1|TRBD2
TGTGCCACCGGGGGGGCGCACGTTGAGCAGTTCTTC
CATGGAHVEQFF
>TRBV30|once|TRBJ2-7|TRBD1
TGTGCCTGGAAGGACAGGGGCCACGAGCAGTACTTC
CAWKDRGHEQYF
>TRBV5-1|once|TRBJ1-4|TRBD1
TGCGCCAGCAGCTTGCAGGGGGGTGAAAAACTGTTTTTT
CASSLQGGEKLFF
>TRBV6-5|NA|TRBJ1-3|TRBD1
TGTGCCAGCAGAAGGGACAGTGCCGGGGGAAACACCATATATTTT
CASRRDSAGGNTIYF
>TRBV15|NA|TRBJ1-5|NA
TGTGCCACCAGCAGAGAGAACAGGGGCAATCAGCCCCAGCATTTT
CATSRENRGNQPQHF
>TRBV18|NA|TRBJ1-4|TRBD1
TGTGCCAGCTCACTCACTTCGGGACAGGTTAATGAAAAACTGTTTTTT
CASSLTSGQVNEKLFF
>TRBV30|NA|TRBJ1-1|NA
TGTGCCTGGAGTTCGTACACAGGGTTCACTGAAGCTTTCTTT
CAWSSYTGFTEAFF
>TRBV30|NA|TRBJ1-2|NA
TGTGCCTGGATAGGGGTTGGACCCTCCGATGGCTACACCTTC
CAWIGVGPSDGYTF
>TRBV30|NA|TRBJ2-5|TRBD2
TGTGCCTGGAGTGGGACTAGCATCGAGACCCAGTACTTC
CAWSGTSIETQYF
>TRBV5-4|few|TRBJ2-7|TRBD1
TGTGCCAGCAGCCCCGGGTTGACAGGGTTCGGCGGTTCCTCCTACGAGCAGTACTTC
CASSPGLTGFGGSSYEQYF
>TRBV5-8|NA|TRBJ2-7|TRBD2
TGTGCCAGCAGCCAGCCCGGGACTAGCGGGGGCTCCTACGAGCAGTACTTC
CASSQPGTSGGSYEQYF
>TRBV7-9|NA|TRBJ2-7|NA
TGTGCCAGCAAAAACCTAGCAGAAAAGCAGTACTTC
CASKNLAEKQYF
>TRBV6-5|NA|TRBJ1-1|TRBD1
TGTGCCAGCGGGTTACAGGGGGCCATGAACACTGAAGCTTTCTTT
CASGLQGAMNTEAFF
>TRBV28|NA|TRBJ1-1|NA
TGTGCCAGCAGTTTATGGGGCAGTTCAAACACTGAAGCTTTCTTT
CASSLWGSSNTEAFF
>TRBV7-3|NA|TRBJ1-1|TRBD1
TGTGCCAGCAGCTCCTACAGGGGTTCTGAAGCTTTCTTT
CASSSYRGSEAFF
>TRBV5-1|NA|TRBJ2-5|NA
TGCGCCAGCAGCTTCTCTGTGGGGGGGGGCGAGGAGACCCAGTACTTC
CASSFSVGGGEETQYF
>TRBV6-5|NA|TRBJ2-1|TRBD2
TGTGCCAGCAGTTTGGGACTAGCGGGAGTGGATGAGCAGTTCTTC
CASSLGLAGVDEQFF
>TRBV5-5|NA|TRBJ1-5|NA
TGTGCCAGCACGACCTACCCCCAGGGTGGACAGCCCCAGCATTTT
CASTTYPQGGQPQHF
>TRBV2|NA|TRBJ2-1|TRBD1
TGTGCCAGCAGCGCCGGGACAGGGGGCTGGAATGAGCAGTTCTTC
CASSAGTGGWNEQFF
>TRBV9|NA|TRBJ2-2|NA
TGTGCCAGCAGCGCCCGAGGGCCGGTGAACACCGGGGAGCTGTTTTTT
CASSARGPVNTGELFF
>TRBV4-3|NA|TRBJ2-7|TRBD1
TGCGCCAGCAGCCAAAGTCGGGACAGCGCCTACGAGCAGTACTTC
CASSQSRDSAYEQYF
>TRBV28|NA|TRBJ1-6|NA
TGTGCCAGCAGTTTCGATAATTCACCCCTCCACTTT
CASSFDNSPLHF
>TRBV19|NA|TRBJ2-2|TRBD1
TGTGCCACTACCTATAATCTATACGTAGGGACAGGTTCCTCCGGGGAGCTGTTTTTT
CATTYNLYVGTGSSGELFF
>TRBV6-6|NA|TRBJ2-7|NA
TGTGCCAGCAGTTTATCGCAGGGGATCAACGAGCAGTACTTC
CASSLSQGINEQYF
>TRBV30|NA|TRBJ2-7|TRBD2
TGTGCCTGCAAGGTTAGCGGGGGGCCTTCCTACGAGCAGTACTTC
CACKVSGGPSYEQYF
>TRBV14|NA|TRBJ1-4|TRBD1
TGTGCCAGCAGCCAACCGTGGACAGGCTCGAATGAAAAACTGTTTTTT
CASSQPWTGSNEKLFF
>TRBV4-3|NA|TRBJ1-6|TRBD1
TGCGCCAGCAGCCAACAATTGACAGGGAGTTCACCCCTCCACTTT
CASSQQLTGSSPLHF
>TRBV30|once|TRBJ2-1|TRBD2
TGTGCCTGGAGTCAGAGCGGGAGGGAAAACAATGAGCAGTTCTTC
CAWSQSGRENNEQFF
>TRBV7-9|NA|TRBJ2-7|NA
TGTGCCAGCACCGTGGTGGGGCACTCCTACGAGCAGTACTTC
CASTVVGHSYEQYF
>TRBV6-5|NA|TRBJ2-1|TRBD2
TGTGCCAGCAGCGAGCGGGAGCCCTACAATGAGCAGTTCTTC
CASSEREPYNEQFF
>TRBV27|NA|TRBJ2-1|TRBD2
TGTGCCAGCAGTTTATACCCGGGGGCCGGGACTAGCGGGATGGGCACCTACAATGAGCAGTTCTTC
CASSLYPGAGTSGMGTYNEQFF
>TRBV9|NA|TRBJ1-2|NA
TGTGCCAGCAGCGTACAGGGGAGCTATGGCTACACCTTC
CASSVQGSYGYTF
>TRBV19|NA|TRBJ1-5|NA
TGTGCCAGTAGTGCAGGGGTCAATCAGCCCCAGCATTTT
CASSAGVNQPQHF
>TRBV5-4|NA|TRBJ2-7|NA
TGTGCCAGCAGCTTGAGGTCAGGACTCTCCTACGAGCAGTACTTC
CASSLRSGLSYEQYF
>TRBV7-9|NA|TRBJ1-5|NA
TGTGCCAGCAGCCGAGATGCGGGGTCAACAGCCCAGCATTTT
CASSRDAGSTAQHF
>TRBV7-3|NA|TRBJ2-1|TRBD2
TGTGCCAGCAGCCCCAGGACTAGCGGGAGGAATGAGCAGTTCTTC
CASSPRTSGRNEQFF
>TRBV9|NA|TRBJ2-2|TRBD2
TGTGCCAGCAGCGTCGCTAGCGGGAGGGCCGGGGAGCTGTTTTTT
CASSVASGRAGELFF
>TRBV6-5|once|TRBJ2-7|TRBD1
TGTGCCAGCAGACGGGGACAGGGCGGGCAGTACTTC
CASRRGQGGQYF
>TRBV6-1|NA|TRBJ2-3|TRBD2
TGTGCCAGCATCGATGTAGGGACTAAAGCAGATACGCAGTATTTT
CASIDVGTKADTQYF
>TRBV18|NA|TRBJ1-1|NA
TGTGCCAGCTCACCCACAGGCACTTACACTGAAGCTTTCTTT
CASSPTGTYTEAFF
>TRBV11-1|NA|TRBJ2-5|TRBD1
TGTGCCAGCAGCTTAGCTCAGGGGGAAGAGACCCAGTACTTC
CASSLAQGEETQYF
>TRBV7-2|NA|TRBJ1-6|NA
TGTGCCAGCAGCATAAGAGGACGGGAGGGTTCACCCCTCCACTTT
CASSIRGREGSPLHF
>TRBV4-1|NA|TRBJ1-1|TRBD1
TGCGCCAGCAGCCCCAACCCGGGACAGGGAACTGAAGCTTTCTTT
CASSPNPGQGTEAFF
>TRBV6-6|NA|TRBJ2-3|TRBD2
TGTGCCAGCATCCTCGGCGGGGGGCAAACAGATACGCAGTATTTT
CASILGGGQTDTQYF
>TRBV6-5|NA|TRBJ2-7|NA
TGTGCCAGCAGCCCGATTGCCTCGAGCTCCTACGAGCAGTACTTC
CASSPIASSSYEQYF